This TCR beta chain was captured in a study of spatial heterogeneity in lung cancer. At the level of the study: Matched bulk RNA-seq gave a T cell module score that correlated strongly with tumor-region TCR transcript counts.

This clonotype is labeled as large. The target antigen is unknown. As for time point: sample taken at primary tumor resection. Approximately 70 TRACERx patients with early, untreated non-small cell lung cancer donated samples. Study-level points and caveats: Tumor mutation counts were tracked by expanded intratumoral alpha and beta TCR counts.

The CDR3 contains 15 residues. Germline CDR1 SGHRS, CDR2 YFSETQ. The ends were cut back, 2 bases at V and 0 bases at J, with 9 bases in the middle. TCRdb itself ran the 5' RACE reads through MiXCR, one entry per CDR3 protein. The sample has more than 600 distinct CDR3 sequences, approximately 14% seen once; the top ten hold under 30%. The chain has TRBV5-1 and TRBJ2-1; D unresolved. The sequencing used lung tumor tissue, collected at surgery. The TCR was taken from a male donor with early-stage non-small cell lung cancer. CDR3 in DNA: TGCGCCAGCAGCTTCCAACAGATCTCCTACAATGAGCAGTTCTTC. This gives the protein CASSFQQISYNEQFF.